This T cell receptor (beta chain) was captured in a study of T cells in Graves' hyperthyroidism and ophthalmopathy. The CDR3 loop spans 15 amino acids. V shed 0 bases and J shed 10 bases, with 13 bases lying between them. Germline values: CDR1 MNHEY, CDR2 SVGAGI. RNA transcripts yielded amplified TCR beta CDR3 regions. A first-round RT-PCR of the TCR CDR3 used the HTBI primer set. TCRdb redid the calling of the multiplex PCR reads with MiXCR, one entry per CDR3 protein. Of roughly 660,000 distinct CDR3 sequences listed, 15% to 20% were seen once; the top ten hold around a sixth. This clonotype was counted ten times or more.

Material for sequencing was blood. The TCR sequence derives from a man between 50 and 59 years old with Graves' hyperthyroidism. This rearrangement joins TRBV6-5 to TRBJ1-6, with D perhaps matching TRBD1 (6 bases). In DNA form, the CDR3 reads TGTGCCAGCAGTTACTCCGACACAGGGACCTCACCCCTCCACTTT. Amino acid sequence: CASSYSDTGTSPLHF.